These 20 T cell receptor beta chains were sequenced from one sample in a study of cytomegalovirus exposure and HLA in healthy donors. PCR amplification relied on 60 Vbeta primers (plus 13 Jbeta primers). Produced via immunoSEQ multiplex PCR; TCRdb's table is partial and in-frame only. Among tens of thousands of clones, more than 75% were seen once, and the ten largest hold 9% to 13%. The sequencing sample was made of PBMCs. All receptors come from a male donor in good health and CMV-seropositive.

The V and J genes are TRBV27 and TRBJ2-7, with 11 bases aligning to TRBD2. Germline CDR1 is MNHEY and CDR2 is SMNVEV (reference sequence). Trimming took 5 bases from V and 3 from J; bases not matched to a gene: 12. The CDR3 is 17 residues long. In nucleotides, the CDR3 is TGTGCCAGCAGTCCGACCAAACTAGCGGGGGTCGGCTACGAGCAGTACTTC. Protein sequence: CASSPTKLAGVGYEQYF.

The chain links TRBV7-3 to TRBJ2-5; 10 bases are shared with TRBD2. Germline V gene sequence: CDR1 SGHTA, CDR2 FQGTGA. This CDR3 comprises 15 residues. Germline trimming cut 4 bases from V and 2 bases from J; bases unmatched to any gene: 4. As DNA, the CDR3 is TGTGCCAGCAGCTCAGGGACTAGCGTGCAAGAGACCCAGTACTTC. Amino acid sequence: CASSSGTSVQETQYF.

The genes are TRBV30 and TRBJ1-3, with D maybe TRBD1 (6 bases). This CDR3 contains 13 residues. Trimming shortened V by 5 bases and J by 0 bases, and 8 bases separated the two germline ends. From germline, CDR1 is GTSNPN and CDR2 SVGIG (reference sequence). The CDR3 region has the DNA TGTGCCTGGGGCAGGGGCTCTGGAAACACCATATATTTT. It is translated as CAWGRGSGNTIYF.

The chain couples TRBV4-1 to TRBJ2-1; D perhaps matches TRBD2 (6 bases). Germline V gene data show CDR1 as MGHRA and CDR2 as YSYEKL. V dropped 4 bases and J dropped 6 bases, with 16 bases sitting between them. The CDR3 contains 15 residues. CDR3: CASSRRGEDPNEQFF. In DNA form, the CDR3 reads TGCGCCAGCAGCCGTAGAGGGGAGGACCCCAATGAGCAGTTCTTC.

The chain links TRBV28 to TRBJ2-2; perhaps TRBD1 as D (6 bases). This CDR3 is 14 amino acids long. V lost 6 bases and J 5 bases, leaving 13 bases between the germline ends. The germline V gene encodes CDR1 MDHEN and CDR2 SYDVKM. CDR3 DNA sequence: TGTGCCAGCAGCACCGTCACAGGGACCGGGGAGCTGTTTTTT. Protein: CASSTVTGTGELFF.

Note on this clone: An end of the junction differs from the germline gene, which may be a read error. The chain recombines TRBV7-9 with TRBJ1-5, with D unclear. The CDR3 covers 16 residues. The V gene's germline CDR1 is SEHNR and CDR2 FQNEAQ (reference sequence). CDR3 coding DNA: TGTGCCAGCAGCTCACAACATGGGTCTAGCAATCAGCCCCGGCATTTT. This codes for CASSSQHGSSNQPRHF. The complete variable domain, with remaining parts taken from reference TRBV7-9 and TRBJ1-5, reads DTGVSQNPRHKITKRGQNVTFRCDPISEHNRLYWYRQTLGQGPEFLTYFQNEAQLEKSRLLSDRFSAERPKGSFSTLEIQRTEQGDSAMYLCASSSQHGSSNQPRHFGDGTRLSIL.

This clone has just a few counts. The V call is TRBV5-5, the J call TRBJ2-1; TRBD2 aligns across 9 bases. The CDR3 covers 15 residues. V trimming: 0 bases; J trimming: 6 bases; junction bases outside the gene matches: 4. Germline V gene lookup returns CDR1 SGHKS and CDR2 YYEKEE (reference sequence). The CDR3 DNA sequence: TGTGCCAGCAGCTTGGTAGCGGGGGCCCCCAATGAGCAGTTCTTC. Its protein is CASSLVAGAPNEQFF.

The chain uses TRBV27 and TRBJ2-1; a possible D gene is TRBD2 (5 bases). The CDR3 runs to 11 residues. Germline CDR1 and CDR2: MNHEY and SMNVEV (reference sequence). Trimming took off 8 bases at V and 10 bases at J, with 12 bases between the two ends. CDR3 protein: CASGRLGEQFF. As DNA, the CDR3 is TGTGCCAGCGGGAGATTAGGGGAGCAGTTCTTC.

This chain connects TRBV9 to TRBJ2-7, with TRBD2 matching 14 bases. Germline V lookup: CDR1 SGDLS, CDR2 YYNGEE. This CDR3 comprises 15 residues. V was clipped by 4 bases and J by 3 bases; unmatched bases: 3. CDR3 region: CASSSGTSGSYEQYF. The CDR3 coding sequence is TGTGCCAGCAGCTCCGGGACTAGCGGGAGCTACGAGCAGTACTTC.

The chain links TRBV5-1 to TRBJ2-1; possibly TRBD1 for D (5 bases). The CDR3 sequence is 13 residues long. CDR1 SGHRS and CDR2 YFSETQ come from the germline V gene. The V end was cut by 4 bases, the J end by 8 bases, with 13 bases between. CDR3 residues: CASSIQSRDEQFF. The CDR3 coding sequence is TGCGCCAGCAGCATTCAGTCCAGGGATGAGCAGTTCTTC. Filled out from reference TRBV5-1 and TRBJ2-1, the complete variable domain reads KAGVTQTPRYLIKTRGQQVTLSCSPISGHRSVSWYQQTPGQGLQFLFEYFSETQRNKGNFPGRFSGRQFSNSRSEMNVSTLELGDSALYLCASSIQSRDEQFFGPGTRLTVL.

The V gene is TRBV6-5, the J gene TRBJ2-3, with D possibly TRBD1 on 6 matching bases. Looked up from germline, CDR1 is MNHEY and CDR2 is SVGAGI. The CDR3 totals 15 residues. The germline V and J ends were trimmed by 0 bases and 6 bases, with 13 bases remaining between them. The CDR3 region is CASSYSGAPSDTQYF. The CDR3 DNA reads as TGTGCCAGCAGTTACTCGGGGGCCCCCTCCGATACGCAGTATTTT.

The chain employs TRBV15 and TRBJ2-3; perhaps TRBD1 as D (7 bases). The CDR3 totals 15 residues. Germline V lookup: CDR1 LNHNV, CDR2 YYDKDF (reference sequence). The V and J ends lost 1 base and 6 bases respectively, with 14 bases between them. The CDR3 nucleotides read TGTGCCACCAGCAGAGGAGGAGGGGGCATTGATACGCAGTATTTT. Amino acid sequence: CATSRGGGGIDTQYF.

This clone came up a few times. The CDR3 here is CAWSAGSGLYNEQFF. CDR3 bases: TGTGCCTGGAGTGCAGGAAGCGGGTTATACAATGAGCAGTTCTTC. This chain uses TRBV30 with TRBJ2-1; D is perhaps TRBD2 (6 bases). From germline, CDR1 is GTSNPN and CDR2 SVGIG (reference sequence). The CDR3 extends over 15 amino acids. With 1 base removed from V and 4 bases from J, the gap between germline ends came to 14 bases.

This chain uses TRBV6-5 with TRBJ1-2, with TRBD1 as a possible D gene (5 bases). Trimming took 6 bases from V and 5 from J, leaving 19 bases between them. The CDR3 totals 15 residues. CDR1 and CDR2 (germline): MNHEY, SVGAGI. Here the CDR3 DNA reads TGTGCCAGCAGGATCCCACTAGGGGAGGGGTATGGCTACACCTTC. Residues: CASRIPLGEGYGYTF.

This rearrangement joins TRBV6-1 to TRBJ1-2; D not resolved. The germline gives CDR1 MNHNS, CDR2 SASEGT. The CDR3 totals 15 residues. Trimming cost V 7 bases and J 6 bases, with 21 bases left between them. The CDR3 sequence is CASTRGVGLIDGYTF. The DNA of the CDR3 is TGTGCCAGCACCCGGGGTGTGGGGTTAATCGATGGCTACACCTTC.

V gene TRBV10-1 combines with J gene TRBJ2-7; 7 bases align to TRBD2. V trimming: 2 bases; J trimming: 2 bases; junction bases outside the gene matches: 6. The CDR3 has 15 amino acids. Germline assignment: CDR1 WNHNN and CDR2 SYGVQD (reference sequence). The CDR3 coding sequence is TGCGCCAGCAGTGAGGGGCTAGCGGATACCTACGAGCAGTACTTC. Residues: CASSEGLADTYEQYF.

The V and J genes are TRBV19 and TRBJ1-2, with unresolved D. The CDR3 loop spans 13 amino acids. Trimming took off 1 base at V and 6 bases at J, with 9 bases between the two ends. Germline CDR1 LNHDA, CDR2 SQIVND (reference sequence). CDR3: CASSIVGVHGYTF. The CDR3 nucleotides are TGTGCCAGTAGTATAGTCGGGGTGCATGGCTACACCTTC.

The chain uses TRBV2 and TRBJ2-5; TRBD2 matches 12 bases. This CDR3 region has 14 residues. Germline CDR1 is SNHLY and CDR2 is FYNNEI. Trimming at V came to 8 bases and at J to 4 bases, leaving 5 bases not matched to a gene. The CDR3, as DNA: TGTGCCAGCGGAGGACTAGCGGGAAGAGAGACCCAGTACTTC. This sequence encodes CASGGLAGRETQYF.

The V and J genes are TRBV29-1 and TRBJ1-4; 7 bases are shared with TRBD1. Trimming took 4 bases from V and 7 from J; bases not matched to a gene: 9. This CDR3 is built from 14 residues. Germline-derived CDR1 and CDR2 are SQVTM and ANQGSEA. This CDR3 is CSVALQGPSEKLFF. The CDR3 coding sequence is TGCAGCGTTGCCCTACAGGGGCCATCTGAAAAACTGTTTTTT.

This clone was detected only a few times. The chain is built from TRBV19 and TRBJ2-2; 7 nucleotides agree with TRBD2. In germline, CDR1 is LNHDA, CDR2 SQIVND (reference sequence). CDR3 size: 12 residues. V was clipped by 6 bases and J by 7 bases; unmatched bases: 2. The CDR3 DNA follows: TGTGCCAGTAGCACGGGAGGCGGGGAGCTGTTTTTT. Its translation: CASSTGGGELFF.